This T cell receptor beta chain was captured in a study of OX40 agonist ivuxolimab in advanced cancers. This clone was observed a single time. Its target is unknown. Findings and limits, study-wide: Clonal expansion was seen in CD4+ and CD8+ blood T cells by week 6 at 0.1 to 3.0 mg/kg.

Profiling relied on immunoSEQ multiplex PCR, and the TCRdb table lists in-frame clones only, not all of them. The sample has some 9,800 clones, around 80% seen once. V dropped 4 bases and J dropped 6 bases, with 22 bases sitting between them. The CDR3 loop spans 17 amino acids. Per the germline V gene, CDR1 is MGHRA and CDR2 is YSYEKL. The chain is built from TRBV4-1 and TRBJ2-1; a weak D match, TRBD2 (7 bases). This specimen consisted of CD4+ or CD8+ T cells sorted from blood, obtained in a trial of the OX40 agonist ivuxolimab. This receptor was identified in an adult with an advanced solid tumor such as melanoma, head and neck, liver or kidney cancer. The CDR3 here is CASSLDQARGGLNEQFF. CDR3 nucleotide sequence: TGCGCCAGCAGCCTGGACCAAGCGAGGGGGGGGCTCAATGAGCAGTTCTTC.